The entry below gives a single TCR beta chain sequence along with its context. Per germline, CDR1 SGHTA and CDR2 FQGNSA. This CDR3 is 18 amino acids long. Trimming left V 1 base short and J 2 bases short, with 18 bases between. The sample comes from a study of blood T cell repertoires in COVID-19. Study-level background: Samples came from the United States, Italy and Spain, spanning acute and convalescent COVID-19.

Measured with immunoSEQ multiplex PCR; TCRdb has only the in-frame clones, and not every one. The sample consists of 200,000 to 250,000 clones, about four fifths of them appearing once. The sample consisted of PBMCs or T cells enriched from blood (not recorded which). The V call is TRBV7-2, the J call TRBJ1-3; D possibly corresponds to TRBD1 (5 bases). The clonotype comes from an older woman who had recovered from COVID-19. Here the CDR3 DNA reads TGTGCCAGCAGCTTAGTACCGACCTCGACAGTCCCTGGAAACACCATATATTTT. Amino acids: CASSLVPTSTVPGNTIYF.